This section outlines one TCR beta chain sequence together with its context. Its antigen remains unknown. The record originates from a study of cytomegalovirus exposure and HLA in healthy donors. Across the whole study: The roughly 700 first-cohort repertoires shared a platform with the roughly 120 validation repertoires, as reported in a later analysis.

Sequencing used immunoSEQ multiplex PCR; TCRdb keeps in-frame clones, though not all of them. The sample lists approximately 58,000 clones; 95% were seen once. Study-wide findings and caveats: Reportedly, diagnosis of cytomegalovirus status by the classifier showed high specificity and sensitivity. The listing of 150 to 200 TCR beta chains classed them as cytomegalovirus-associated. In vitro work confirmed that a few CMV-associated chains recognize CMV antigens.

The sample consisted of PBMCs. The clonotype comes from a woman younger than 30 in good health and CMV-seropositive.

CDR3 loop: CASSPAGSTDTQYF. The CDR3 DNA is TGTGCCAGCAGCCCGGCGGGTAGCACAGATACGCAGTATTTT. The genes are TRBV11-3 and TRBJ2-3, with a weak D call TRBD2 (5 bases). V gave up 5 bases and J gave up 0 bases, with 9 bases separating them. In germline, CDR1 is SGHNT, CDR2 YENEEA. This CDR3 contains 14 residues.